The clone carrying this T cell receptor (beta chain) was detected a few times. Its antigen is currently unknown. This sample was included in a study of graft-versus-host responses after intestinal transplantation. Study overall: Recipients had transplants, and these were multivisceral, liver-intestinal, or isolated intestinal. Once they had received anti-thymocyte globulin induction, all recipients took tacrolimus and steroids for around 3 years. Study conclusions and caveats: Recipient marrow contained GvH clones, some of which appeared first in ileum or blood. Allograft clonal ratios (graft-versus-host to host-versus-graft) were high in patients who had graft-donor T cell macrochimerism.

Assay used: immunoSEQ multiplex PCR; TCRdb lists only in-frame clones, some missing. Among about 71,000 clones listed, 90% were seen once. This CDR3 is built from 14 residues. Germline V gives CDR1 MNHNS, CDR2 SASEGT. Trimming cost V 8 bases and J 5 bases; bases outside gene matches: 8. The clonotype was recovered from a human donor who received an intestinal transplant. The sample here was unstimulated CD8+ T cells sorted from spleen or lymph node cells, taken before intestinal transplant. The rearrangement links TRBV6-1 to TRBJ1-1, with 10 bases aligning to TRBD1. CDR3 protein: CASHLGTGVTEAFF. The DNA of the CDR3 is TGTGCCAGCCACCTCGGGACAGGGGTTACTGAAGCTTTCTTT.